This T cell receptor beta chain was recovered during a study of blood T cell repertoires in COVID-19. Overall study context: Samples came from the United States, Italy and Spain, spanning acute and convalescent COVID-19. PBMCs, B-cell-depleted T cells, or T cells provided the cDNA or gDNA that made up the material.

Per the original methods: From reference gene primer amplification, estimates of nucleated cell counts were derived. Profiled with immunoSEQ multiplex PCR; TCRdb holds only in-frame clones, not every one. For V, J and clone size, that table is used; D and trimming come from the DNA. In the table there are around 100,000 clones, around nine tenths of which are singletons. The junction had 13 bases not matched to a gene; V was cut back by 8 bases and J by 1 base. The CDR3 totals 17 residues. Germline V gene data show CDR1 as LGHDT and CDR2 as YNNKEL (reference sequence). The material sequenced was peripheral blood. The rearrangement uses TRBV3-1 (or the pseudogene TRBV3-2) and TRBJ1-1; TRBD1 aligns across 10 bases. The sequence came from a man aged 45-65 years in a cohort sampled during active COVID-19. The CDR3 nucleotides are TGTGCCAGCCGTCGAGGGGGACAGGGGTTTCCGAACACTGAAGCTTTCTTT. Residues: CASRRGGQGFPNTEAFF.